Below are 28 T cell receptor beta chains sequenced from a single sample in a study of shared clonotypes between healthy human individuals (dated by TCRdb to 2020 to 2021). The library relied on the immunoSEQ multiplex PCR assay. As stored in TCRdb, this immuneACCESS dataset retains in-frame rearrangements with V and J assigned. A fraction of the clones does not appear; measured against another copy, unresolved V genes explain less than half of the discrepancy, and the remainder lacks a known reason. The sample contains some 1.1 million clones, about 80% of them found a single time. Approximately 0.95% of the sample comes from the top ten. Specimen: memory CD4+ T cells from PBMCs. This sample's cell subset or site label indicates: CD45RA-negative fraction. Receptor source: a young man in good health. Some clones in this sample may be carry-over from other donors' samples.

This chain uses TRBV28 with TRBJ2-3; 10 bases agree with TRBD2. The CDR3 totals 15 residues. J gave up 8 bases and V 3 bases, and 8 bases lay outside the gene matches. Germline loops: CDR1 MDHEN, CDR2 SYDVKM. The CDR3 is CASSLSGLAGATQYF. The CDR3 nucleotides read TGTGCCAGCAGTTTGTCTGGGCTAGCGGGGGCTACGCAGTATTTT.

This clone was seen more than once but under ten times. The chain uses TRBV30 and TRBJ2-2; D remains ambiguous. CDR1 is GTSNPN and CDR2 is SVGIG in the germline V gene (reference sequence). The CDR3 is 13 amino acids. Trimming left V 4 bases short and J 7 bases short, with 13 bases between. The CDR3 reads CAWTPAAVGELFF. Here the CDR3 DNA reads TGTGCCTGGACCCCCGCCGCCGTCGGGGAGCTGTTTTTT.

In its sample, this clone was seen a few times. This sequence joins TRBV10-1 and TRBJ2-6; D gene uncertain. V dropped 6 bases and J dropped 0 bases, with 3 bases sitting between them. The CDR3 covers 13 residues. Germline CDR1 and CDR2: WNHNN and SYGVQD (reference sequence). CDR3 in amino acids: CASSPSGANVLTF. The CDR3 coding sequence is TGCGCCAGCAGCCCCTCTGGGGCCAACGTCCTGACTTTC.

This chain links TRBV5-4 with TRBJ2-3; D is unresolved. Germline assignment: CDR1 SGHNT and CDR2 YYREEE (reference sequence). Trimming took off 5 bases at V and 4 bases at J, with 14 bases between the two ends. This CDR3 spans 14 amino acids. CDR3 amino acids: CASSPRPIADTQYF. The CDR3 DNA sequence: TGTGCCAGCAGTCCGAGGCCTATCGCAGATACGCAGTATTTT.

The rearrangement joins TRBV30 to TRBJ1-6, with D unresolved. Trimming pared 3 bases from V and 7 bases from J, leaving 10 bases between. Germline CDR1 GTSNPN, CDR2 SVGIG (reference sequence). CDR3 length equals 13 residues. CDR3 residues: CAWRLRTNSPLHF. The CDR3 coding sequence is TGTGCCTGGAGGTTAAGGACCAATTCACCCCTCCACTTT.

The V gene is TRBV15, the J gene TRBJ1-4; D not resolved. Germline loops: CDR1 LNHNV, CDR2 YYDKDF (reference sequence). The length of the CDR3 is 16 residues. V was shortened by 3 bases and J by 0 bases, with 11 bases between the two germline ends. CDR3 protein: CATSSRPEPTNEKLFF. The CDR3 nucleotides are TGTGCCACCAGCAGCAGGCCGGAGCCAACTAATGAAAAACTGTTTTTT.

A few counts support this clone. This CDR3 is also generated by other DNA sequences in the sample. This chain connects TRBV9 to TRBJ2-2; the D gene is possibly TRBD1 (5 bases). The CDR3 is 15 amino acids. V was cut by 1 base and J by 4 bases, with 11 bases left in between. From germline, CDR1 is SGDLS and CDR2 YYNGEE. CDR3 nucleotides: TGTGCCAGCAGCGTATCGCAGGGTGGCACCGGGGAGCTGTTTTTT. This gives the protein CASSVSQGGTGELFF.

The chain carries TRBV14 and TRBJ2-1; D gene ambiguous. CDR1 is SGHDN, CDR2 FVKESK, per germline. The CDR3 is 15 residues long. Trimming took 4 bases from V and 7 from J, leaving 17 bases between them. CDR3 bases: TGTGCCAGCAGCCCCTTGGGCCGGGCGGCGAATGAGCAGTTCTTC. Its protein product is CASSPLGRAANEQFF.

This clone was seen only once. The chain uses TRBV6-1 and TRBJ2-7, with TRBD2 identical over 13 bases. The V gene's germline CDR1 is MNHNS and CDR2 SASEGT. The trim removed 0 bases at V and 7 bases at J, leaving 9 bases unmatched. CDR3 length: 17 amino acids. The CDR3: CASSEARGTSGTGEQYF. CDR3 DNA sequence: TGTGCCAGCAGTGAAGCGCGAGGGACTAGCGGGACGGGGGAGCAGTACTTC.

This chain joins TRBV28 and TRBJ2-5; 9 nucleotides line up with TRBD2. The CDR3 runs to 15 residues. Trimming took 5 bases from V and 1 from J; bases not matched to a gene: 5. The germline V gene encodes CDR1 MDHEN and CDR2 SYDVKM. The CDR3 sequence: CASSRLADLQETQYF. CDR3 bases: TGTGCCAGCAGTCGACTAGCGGACCTCCAAGAGACCCAGTACTTC.

This clone appeared a few times. This chain uses TRBV28 with TRBJ2-7; the D call may be TRBD1 or TRBD2 (5 bases each). Trimming left V 7 bases short and J 2 bases short, with 21 bases between. Germline CDR1 reads MDHEN; CDR2 reads SYDVKM. CDR3 length: 16 amino acids. The CDR3 DNA reads as TGTGCCAGCAAACCCATTGGCTGGGACGGAGCCTACGAGCAGTACTTC. Protein: CASKPIGWDGAYEQYF.

This clone was seen a few times. The J gene is TRBJ1-5, the V gene TRBV28; D is perhaps TRBD1 (5 bases). The CDR3 runs 17 residues. Looked up from germline, CDR1 is MDHEN and CDR2 is SYDVKM. V was pared by 5 bases and J by 1 base, with 18 bases between. CDR3 loop: CASSQSHRGRSNQPQHF. The CDR3 nucleotides are TGTGCCAGCAGTCAAAGCCACCGGGGGAGGAGCAATCAGCCCCAGCATTTT.

Written as DNA, the CDR3 is TGCGCCAGCAGGAGGGGGTTAAGCTCCTACAATGAGCAGTTCTTC. This encodes CASRRGLSSYNEQFF. This sequence joins TRBV23-1 and TRBJ2-1; D is possibly TRBD1 (6 bases). TRBV23-1 falls under the ORF class, with uncertain function. The length of the CDR3 is 15 residues. Trimming took off 6 bases at V and 0 bases at J, with 12 bases between the two ends.

The V and J genes are TRBV28 and TRBJ1-3, with 7 bases aligning to TRBD1. Trimming took 2 bases from V and 4 from J; bases not matched to a gene: 8. Germline V gene lookup returns CDR1 MDHEN and CDR2 SYDVKM. CDR3 length: 16 residues. The CDR3 loop reads CASSLVGTAIGNTIYF. The CDR3 coding sequence is TGTGCCAGCAGTTTAGTCGGGACAGCAATCGGAAACACCATATATTTT. Supplemented by reference TRBV28 and TRBJ1-3, the full variable domain reads DVKVTQSSRYLVKRTGEKVFLECVQDMDHENMFWYRQDPGLGLRLIYFSYDVKMKEKGDIPEGYSVSREKKERFSLILESASTNQTSMYLCASSLVGTAIGNTIYFGEGSWLTVV.

The chain has TRBV5-5 and TRBJ2-5, with a tentative D call TRBD1 (5 bases). This CDR3 has 14 amino acids. CDR1 and CDR2 (germline): SGHKS, YYEKEE (reference sequence). Trimming took off 4 bases at V and 1 base at J, with 11 bases between the two ends. CDR3 amino acids: CASSQGHIQETQYF. The CDR3 DNA sequence: TGTGCCAGCAGCCAAGGACATATCCAAGAGACCCAGTACTTC.

The chain is built from TRBV9 and TRBJ2-7; D is unclear. The CDR3 has 13 amino acids. V lost 0 bases and J lost 6, with 10 bases in between. Germline lookup yields CDR1 SGDLS and CDR2 YYNGEE. CDR3 in DNA: TGTGCCAGCAGCGTAGCCCACTGGGGCGAGCAGTACTTC. This gives the protein CASSVAHWGEQYF.

The chain carries TRBV29-1 and TRBJ1-1; 7 nucleotides align to TRBD1. The CDR3 totals 13 residues. V lost 6 bases to trimming and J lost 3 bases; unmatched junction nucleotides: 7. In germline, CDR1 is SQVTM, CDR2 ANQGSEA. The CDR3: CSVQGRRDTEAFF. The CDR3 bases are TGCAGCGTACAGGGGAGGAGGGACACTGAAGCTTTCTTT.

The gene calls are TRBV30 and TRBJ1-2; D is possibly TRBD1 (6 bases). Trimming took off 3 bases at V and 6 bases at J, with 14 bases between the two ends. Germline V gene lookup returns CDR1 GTSNPN and CDR2 SVGIG (reference sequence). CDR3 size: 13 residues. CDR3 region: CAWSATGYNGYTF. The CDR3 bases are TGTGCCTGGAGCGCCACAGGGTATAATGGCTACACCTTC. Using reference TRBV30 and TRBJ1-2 for the parts outside the CDR3, the full variable domain is SQTIHQWPATLVQPVGSPLSLECTVEGTSNPNLYWYRQAAGRGLQLLFYSVGIGQISSEVPQNLSASRPQDRQFILSSKKLLLSDSGFYLCAWSATGYNGYTFGSGTRLTVV.

This clone showed up just a few times. The V gene is TRBV6-6, the J gene TRBJ2-5, with 14 bases matching TRBD2. The CDR3 length is 16 residues. Germline V gene data show CDR1 as MNHNY and CDR2 as SVGAGI (reference sequence). V shed 4 bases, J shed 2 bases, and the junction held 3 bases outside the gene matches. The CDR3 region is CASSSGTSGRQETQYF. The CDR3 nucleotides are TGTGCCAGCAGTTCGGGGACTAGCGGGAGACAAGAGACCCAGTACTTC.

The table lists this clone with a few counts. The chain has TRBV7-9 and TRBJ2-3; no definite D call. The CDR3 covers 15 residues. Trimming took 5 bases from V and 2 from J, leaving 14 bases between them. CDR1 and CDR2 (germline): SEHNR, FQNEAQ (reference sequence). CDR3 DNA sequence: TGTGCCAGCAGCCCTAAAACCAGACTCACAGATACGCAGTATTTT. It specifies CASSPKTRLTDTQYF.

The rearrangement joins TRBV11-2 to TRBJ1-1, with 7 bases aligning to TRBD1. This CDR3 spans 13 amino acids. From germline, CDR1 is SGHAT and CDR2 FQNNGV. V shed 3 bases, J shed 6 bases, and the junction held 4 bases outside the gene matches. The CDR3 protein is CASSFFGTAEAFF. Here the CDR3 DNA reads TGTGCCAGCAGCTTTTTCGGGACAGCTGAAGCTTTCTTT.

At least ten counts were recorded for this clone. CDR3 sequence: CASSFVGGSNTGELFF. The CDR3 bases are TGCGCCAGCAGCTTTGTGGGCGGCTCGAACACCGGGGAGCTGTTTTTT. V and J are TRBV5-1 and TRBJ2-2, with D uncertain. CDR1 is SGHRS and CDR2 is YFSETQ in the germline V gene. CDR3 length: 16 amino acids. Trimming stripped 2 bases from V and 0 bases from J, with 11 bases between.

The V gene is TRBV2, the J gene TRBJ1-1; no clear D. Trimming pared 6 bases from V and 1 base from J, leaving 3 bases between. Germline CDR1 and CDR2: SNHLY and FYNNEI. This CDR3 has 11 residues. The CDR3: CASSANTEAFF. The DNA for the CDR3 is TGTGCCAGCAGCGCGAACACTGAAGCTTTCTTT.

The chain recombines TRBV30 with TRBJ2-7, with 9 positions matching TRBD1. The CDR3 runs to 18 residues. J gave up 6 bases and V 8 bases, and 26 bases lay outside the gene matches. CDR1 GTSNPN and CDR2 SVGIG come from the germline V gene (reference sequence). CDR3 sequence (DNA): TGTGCCAGCCTGGGAGGGGTTTCCGGGACAGGGAATCGTGGCGAGCAGTACTTC. This translates into CASLGGVSGTGNRGEQYF.

The chain has TRBV6-5 and TRBJ2-7, with D maybe TRBD2 (5 bases). CDR3 length equals 15 residues. The V gene's germline CDR1 is MNHEY and CDR2 SVGAGI. V lost 6 bases and J 2 bases, leaving 17 bases between the germline ends. The CDR3 is CASRTLGVSAYEQYF. In DNA, the CDR3 is TGTGCCAGCAGAACTCTCGGGGTTTCTGCCTACGAGCAGTACTTC.

The chain combines TRBV30 with TRBJ2-7, with 9 bases fitting TRBD1. Germline V lookup: CDR1 GTSNPN, CDR2 SVGIG (reference sequence). CDR3 size: 13 residues. Germline trimming cut 5 bases from V and 3 bases from J; bases unmatched to any gene: 5. CDR3 amino acids: CAWGHRGLYEQYF. The CDR3 DNA is TGTGCCTGGGGGCACAGGGGGCTCTACGAGCAGTACTTC.

This clone turned up a few times. Additional DNA sequences in this sample encode the identical CDR3. The chain joins TRBV13 to TRBJ2-7; 7 nucleotides match TRBD2. This CDR3 contains 15 residues. Germline CDR1 reads PRHDT; CDR2 reads FYEKMQ (reference sequence). V shed 0 bases and J 2 bases; nucleotides not matched to a gene: 4. The CDR3 sequence is CASSLGGGFTYEQYF. The CDR3 DNA is TGTGCCAGCAGCTTAGGCGGGGGGTTTACCTACGAGCAGTACTTC.

This chain uses TRBV5-1 with TRBJ2-7; 7 bases align to TRBD1. The CDR3 spans 13 residues. Germline CDR1 SGHRS, CDR2 YFSETQ. The ends lost 0 bases at V and 6 bases at J; junction bases unmatched: 3. The CDR3 loop is CASSLVPGGEQYF. DNA for the CDR3: TGCGCCAGCAGCTTGGTGCCAGGGGGCGAGCAGTACTTC.